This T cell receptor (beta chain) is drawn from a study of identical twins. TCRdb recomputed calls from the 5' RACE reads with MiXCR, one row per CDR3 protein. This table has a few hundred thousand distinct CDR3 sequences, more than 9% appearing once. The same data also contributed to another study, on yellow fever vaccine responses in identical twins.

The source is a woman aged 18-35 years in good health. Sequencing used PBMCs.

CDR3 in amino acids: CASNPHQLAKNIQYF. As DNA, the CDR3 is TGTGCCAGCAACCCGCACCAGTTAGCCAAAAACATTCAGTACTTC. The rearrangement links TRBV28 to TRBJ2-4; D is undetermined. CDR1 MDHEN and CDR2 SYDVKM come from the germline V gene. The length of the CDR3 is 15 residues. Trimming cost V 7 bases and J 0 bases, with 13 bases left between them.